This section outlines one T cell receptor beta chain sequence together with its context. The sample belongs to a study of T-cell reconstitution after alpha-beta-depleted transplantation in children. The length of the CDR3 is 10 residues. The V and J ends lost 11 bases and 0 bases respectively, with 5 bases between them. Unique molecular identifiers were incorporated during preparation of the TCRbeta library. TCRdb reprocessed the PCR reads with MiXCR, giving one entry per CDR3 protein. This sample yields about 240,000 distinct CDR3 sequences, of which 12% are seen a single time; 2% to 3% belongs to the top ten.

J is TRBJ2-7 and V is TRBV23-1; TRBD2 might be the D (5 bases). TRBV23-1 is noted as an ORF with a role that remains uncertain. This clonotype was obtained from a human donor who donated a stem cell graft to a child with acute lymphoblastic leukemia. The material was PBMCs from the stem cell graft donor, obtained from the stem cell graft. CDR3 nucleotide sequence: TGCGCCGAGGGCTCCTACGAGCAGTACTTC. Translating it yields CAEGSYEQYF.